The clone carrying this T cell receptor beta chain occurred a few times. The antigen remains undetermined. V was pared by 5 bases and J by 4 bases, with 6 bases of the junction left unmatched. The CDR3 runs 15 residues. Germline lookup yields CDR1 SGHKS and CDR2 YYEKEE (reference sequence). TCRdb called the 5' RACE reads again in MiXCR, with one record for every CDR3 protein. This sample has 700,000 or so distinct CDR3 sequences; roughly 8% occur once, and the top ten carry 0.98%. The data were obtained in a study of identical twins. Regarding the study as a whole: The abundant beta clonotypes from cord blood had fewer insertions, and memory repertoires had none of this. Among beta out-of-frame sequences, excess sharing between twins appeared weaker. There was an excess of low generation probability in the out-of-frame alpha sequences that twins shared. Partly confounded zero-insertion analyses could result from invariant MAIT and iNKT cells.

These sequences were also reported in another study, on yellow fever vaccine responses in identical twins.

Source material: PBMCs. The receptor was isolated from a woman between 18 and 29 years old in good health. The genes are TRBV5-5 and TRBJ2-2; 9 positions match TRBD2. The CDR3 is CASRPGLAITGELFF. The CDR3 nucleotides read TGTGCCAGCAGGCCGGGACTAGCAATCACCGGGGAGCTGTTTTTT.